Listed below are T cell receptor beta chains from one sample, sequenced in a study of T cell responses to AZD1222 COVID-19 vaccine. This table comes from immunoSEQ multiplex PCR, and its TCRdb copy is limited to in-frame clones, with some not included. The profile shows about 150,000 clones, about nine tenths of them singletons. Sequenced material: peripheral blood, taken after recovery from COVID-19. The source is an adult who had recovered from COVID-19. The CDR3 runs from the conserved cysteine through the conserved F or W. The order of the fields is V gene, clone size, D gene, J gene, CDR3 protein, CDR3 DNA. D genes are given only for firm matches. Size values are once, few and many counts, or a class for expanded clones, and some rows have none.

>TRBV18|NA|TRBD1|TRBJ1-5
CASSPGQGQPQHF
TGTGCCAGCTCTCCGGGACAGGGTCAGCCCCAGCATTTT
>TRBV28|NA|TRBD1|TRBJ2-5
CASSDTGVVETQYF
TGTGCCAGCAGTGACACAGGGGTGGTAGAGACCCAGTACTTC
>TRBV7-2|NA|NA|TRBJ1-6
CASSLGGVSYNSPLHF
TGTGCCAGCAGCTTAGGGGGGGTTTCTTATAATTCACCCCTCCACTTT
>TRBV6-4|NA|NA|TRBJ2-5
CASSESGPLNQETQYF
TGTGCCAGCAGTGAATCTGGGCCGCTGAATCAAGAGACCCAGTACTTC
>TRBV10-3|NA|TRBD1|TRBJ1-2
CAISERPGQGSYGYTF
TGTGCCATCAGTGAACGCCCGGGACAGGGGTCCTATGGCTACACCTTC
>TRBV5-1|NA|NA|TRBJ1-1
CASSLLRNTEAFF
TGCGCCAGCAGCTTGCTACGCAACACTGAAGCTTTCTTT
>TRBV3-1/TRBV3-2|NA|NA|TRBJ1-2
CASSQVLGSDGYTF
TGTGCCAGCAGCCAAGTATTAGGGTCTGATGGCTACACCTTC
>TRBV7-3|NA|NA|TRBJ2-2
CASSLLANTGELFF
TGTGCCAGCAGCTTGCTCGCGAACACCGGGGAGCTGTTTTTT
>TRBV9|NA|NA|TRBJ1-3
CASSVGTASGNTIYF
TGTGCCAGCAGCGTAGGGACAGCCTCTGGAAACACCATATATTTT
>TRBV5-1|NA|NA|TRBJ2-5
CASSWGSLGETQYF
TGCGCCAGCAGCTGGGGAAGTCTCGGGGAGACCCAGTACTTC
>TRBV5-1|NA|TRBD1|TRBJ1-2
CASSDWTGVDGYTF
TGCGCCAGCAGCGATTGGACAGGGGTAGATGGCTACACCTTC
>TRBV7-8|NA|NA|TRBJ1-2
CASSLGGNYGYTF
TGTGCCAGCAGCCTCGGAGGGAACTATGGCTACACCTTC
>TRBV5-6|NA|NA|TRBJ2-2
CASSYPEGYTGELFF
TGTGCCAGCAGCTATCCGGAAGGGTACACCGGGGAGCTGTTTTTT
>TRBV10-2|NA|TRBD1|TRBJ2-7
CASTGQGSNEQYF
TGCGCCAGCACGGGACAGGGGTCCAACGAGCAGTACTTC
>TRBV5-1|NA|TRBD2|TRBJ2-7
CASSLSLAGREQYF
TGCGCCAGCAGCTTGTCCCTAGCGGGTCGCGAGCAGTACTTC
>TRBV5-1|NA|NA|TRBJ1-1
CASSLGQVNTEAFF
TGCGCCAGCAGCTTGGGACAGGTAAACACTGAAGCTTTCTTT
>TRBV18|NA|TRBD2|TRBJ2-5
CASSPGTSGRETQYF
TGTGCCAGCTCACCCGGGACTAGCGGGAGGGAGACCCAGTACTTC
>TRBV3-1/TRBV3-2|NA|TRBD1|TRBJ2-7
CASSQWGKDRGREQYF
TGTGCCAGCAGCCAATGGGGGAAGGACAGGGGGCGCGAGCAGTACTTC
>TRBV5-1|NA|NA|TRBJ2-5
CASSLKGSQETQYF
TGCGCCAGCAGCTTAAAGGGGTCCCAAGAGACCCAGTACTTC
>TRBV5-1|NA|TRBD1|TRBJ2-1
CASSISGTGDEQFF
TGCGCCAGCAGCATATCCGGGACAGGGGATGAGCAGTTCTTC
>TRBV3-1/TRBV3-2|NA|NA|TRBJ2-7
CASSQGYEQYF
TGTGCCAGCAGCCAAGGGTACGAGCAGTACTTC
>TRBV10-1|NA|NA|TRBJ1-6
CASSDYKNSPLHF
TGCGCCAGCAGTGATTACAAAAATTCACCCCTCCACTTT
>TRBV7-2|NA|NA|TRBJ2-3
CARRAASTDTQYF
TGTGCTAGGAGGGCAGCGAGCACAGATACGCAGTATTTT
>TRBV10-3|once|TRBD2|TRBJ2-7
CAIGREGYEQYF
TGTGCCATCGGACGGGAGGGCTACGAGCAGTACTTC
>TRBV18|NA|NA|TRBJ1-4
CASSREDTTNEKLFF
TGTGCCAGCTCGCGAGAGGACACAACTAATGAAAAACTGTTTTTT
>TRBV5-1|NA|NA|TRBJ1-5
CASSLGLDSNQPQHF
TGCGCCAGCAGCTTGGGCCTTGATAGCAATCAGCCCCAGCATTTT
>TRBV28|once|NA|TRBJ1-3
CASSPPRSGNTIYF
TGTGCCAGCAGCCCCCCCAGGTCCGGAAACACCATATATTTT
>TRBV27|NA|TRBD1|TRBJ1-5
CASSPLDRDQQPQHF
TGTGCCAGCAGCCCTCTCGACAGGGATCAGCAGCCCCAGCATTTT
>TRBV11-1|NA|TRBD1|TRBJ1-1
CASSFGRGRTEAFF
TGTGCCAGCAGCTTTGGCAGGGGGCGTACTGAAGCTTTCTTT
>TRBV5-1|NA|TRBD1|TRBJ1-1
CASSLIQGASTEAFF
TGCGCCAGCAGCTTGATACAGGGGGCTAGCACTGAAGCTTTCTTT
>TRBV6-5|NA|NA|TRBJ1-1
CASRVGLQNTEAFF
TGTGCCAGCAGGGTTGGACTCCAGAACACTGAAGCTTTCTTT
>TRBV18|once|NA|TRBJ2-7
CASSPGGGVYEQYF
TGTGCCAGCTCACCGGGAGGGGGAGTCTACGAGCAGTACTTC
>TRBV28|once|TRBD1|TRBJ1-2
CASSSPGTGPNGYTF
TGTGCCAGCAGTTCCCCCGGGACAGGGCCCAATGGCTACACCTTC
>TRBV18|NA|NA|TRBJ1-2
CASSSEGTLWGYTF
TGTGCCAGCTCATCAGAGGGAACTCTCTGGGGCTACACCTTC
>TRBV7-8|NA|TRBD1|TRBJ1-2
CASSPESRDRGQGYTF
TGTGCCAGCAGCCCGGAGTCCCGGGACAGGGGGCAAGGCTACACCTTC
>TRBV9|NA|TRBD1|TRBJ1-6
CASSPGQGMNSPLHF
TGTGCCAGCAGCCCGGGACAGGGGATGAATTCACCCCTCCACTTT
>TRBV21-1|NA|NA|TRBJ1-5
CASSSLCGKHSNQPQHF
TGTGCCAGCAGCTCCCTCTGCGGGAAACATAGCAATCAGCCCCAGCATTTT
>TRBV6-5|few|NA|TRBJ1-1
CASSPPVVTEAFF
TGTGCCAGCAGTCCCCCCGTAGTCACTGAAGCTTTCTTT
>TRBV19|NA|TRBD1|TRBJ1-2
CASSVLRDSVIANYGYTF
TGTGCCAGTAGTGTTTTACGGGACAGCGTTATAGCTAACTATGGCTACACCTTC
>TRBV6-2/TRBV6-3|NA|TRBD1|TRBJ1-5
CASSWGQGARQPQHF
TGTGCCAGCAGTTGGGGACAGGGGGCACGGCAGCCCCAGCATTTT
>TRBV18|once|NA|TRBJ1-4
CASSPSQAQDEKLFF
TGTGCCAGCTCACCTTCACAGGCCCAGGATGAAAAACTGTTTTTT
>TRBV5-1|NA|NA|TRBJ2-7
CASSLEGTHEQYF
TGCGCCAGCAGCTTGGAGGGGACCCACGAGCAGTACTTC
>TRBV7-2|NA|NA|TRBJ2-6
CASSPILSGANVLTF
TGTGCCAGCAGCCCCATCCTCTCTGGGGCCAACGTCCTGACTTTC
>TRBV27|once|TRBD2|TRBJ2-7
CASRARSGASYEQYF
TGTGCCAGCAGGGCTCGGAGCGGGGCCTCCTACGAGCAGTACTTC
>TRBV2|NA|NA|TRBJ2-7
CASSLKDGADEQYF
TGTGCCAGCAGTTTAAAAGACGGCGCCGACGAGCAGTACTTC
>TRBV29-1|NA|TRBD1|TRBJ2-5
CSVHQGAETQYF
TGCAGCGTTCACCAGGGGGCTGAGACCCAGTACTTC
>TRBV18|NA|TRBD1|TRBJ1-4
CASSPGQGIGNEKLFF
TGTGCCAGCTCACCGGGACAGGGGATTGGTAATGAAAAACTGTTTTTT
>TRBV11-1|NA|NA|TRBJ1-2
CASSLAAWRERYGYTF
TGTGCCAGCAGCTTAGCTGCGTGGAGAGAAAGGTATGGCTACACCTTC
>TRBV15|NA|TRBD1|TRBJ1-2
CATSRDQGDFNTF
TGTGCCACCAGCAGAGATCAGGGGGATTTTAACACCTTC
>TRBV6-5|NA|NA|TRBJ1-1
CASTSPTEGNTEAFF
TGTGCCAGCACCTCGCCTACGGAGGGGAACACTGAAGCTTTCTTT
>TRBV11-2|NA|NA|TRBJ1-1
CASSLAQRIENTEAFF
TGTGCCAGCAGCTTAGCCCAAAGAATCGAGAACACTGAAGCTTTCTTT
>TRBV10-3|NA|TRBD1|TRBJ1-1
CAISSGQGGNTEAFF
TGTGCCATCAGTTCGGGACAGGGAGGGAACACTGAAGCTTTCTTT
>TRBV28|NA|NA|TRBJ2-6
CASSLQGYGANVLTF
TGTGCCAGCAGTTTACAGGGGTATGGGGCCAACGTCCTGACTTTC
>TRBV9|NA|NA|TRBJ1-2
CASSVDPTGGYTF
TGTGCCAGCAGCGTAGACCCAACCGGTGGCTACACCTTC
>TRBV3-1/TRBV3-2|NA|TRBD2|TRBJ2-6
CASSQGPTSGMMSGANVLTF
TGTGCCAGCAGCCAGGGGCCGACTAGCGGGATGATGTCTGGGGCCAACGTCCTGACTTTC